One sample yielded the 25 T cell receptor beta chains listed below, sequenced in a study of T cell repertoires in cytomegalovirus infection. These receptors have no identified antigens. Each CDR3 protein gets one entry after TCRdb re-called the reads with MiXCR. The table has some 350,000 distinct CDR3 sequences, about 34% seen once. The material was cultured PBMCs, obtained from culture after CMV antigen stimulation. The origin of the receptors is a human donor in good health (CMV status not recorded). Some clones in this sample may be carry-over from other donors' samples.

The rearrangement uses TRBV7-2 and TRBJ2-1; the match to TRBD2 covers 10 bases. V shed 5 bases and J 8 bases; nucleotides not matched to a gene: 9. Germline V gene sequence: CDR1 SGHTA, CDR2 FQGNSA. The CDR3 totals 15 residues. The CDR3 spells CASSPLAGEGYEQFF. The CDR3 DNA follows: TGTGCCAGCAGCCCGCTAGCGGGAGAAGGCTATGAGCAGTTCTTC. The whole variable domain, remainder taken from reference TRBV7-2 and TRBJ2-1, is GAGVSQSPSNKVTEKGKDVELRCDPISGHTALYWYRQSLGQGLEFLIYFQGNSAPDKSGLPSDRFSAERTGGSVSTLTIQRTQQEDSAVYLCASSPLAGEGYEQFFGPGTRLTVL.

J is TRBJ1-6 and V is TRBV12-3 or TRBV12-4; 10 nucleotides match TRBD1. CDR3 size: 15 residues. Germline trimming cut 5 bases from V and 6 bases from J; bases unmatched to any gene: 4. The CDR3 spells CASSPRTGGNSPLHF. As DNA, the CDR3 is TGTGCCAGCAGTCCCCGGACAGGGGGTAATTCACCCCTCCACTTT.

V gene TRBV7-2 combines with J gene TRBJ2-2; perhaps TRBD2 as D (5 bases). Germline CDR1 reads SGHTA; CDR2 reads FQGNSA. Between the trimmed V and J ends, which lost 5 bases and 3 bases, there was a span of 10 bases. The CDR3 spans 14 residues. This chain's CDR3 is CASSEGLYTGELFF. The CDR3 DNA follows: TGTGCCAGCAGCGAGGGCCTTTACACCGGGGAGCTGTTTTTT.

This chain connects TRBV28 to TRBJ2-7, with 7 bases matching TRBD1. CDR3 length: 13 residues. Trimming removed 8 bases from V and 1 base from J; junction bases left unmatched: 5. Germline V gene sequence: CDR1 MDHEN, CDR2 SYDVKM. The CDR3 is CASRWDSSYEQYF. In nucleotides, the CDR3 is TGTGCCAGCCGATGGGACAGTTCCTACGAGCAGTACTTC.

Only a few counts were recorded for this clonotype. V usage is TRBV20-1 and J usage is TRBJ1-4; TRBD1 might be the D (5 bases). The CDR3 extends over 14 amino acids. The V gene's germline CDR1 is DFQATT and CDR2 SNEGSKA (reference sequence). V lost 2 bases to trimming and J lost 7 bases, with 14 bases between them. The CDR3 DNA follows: TGCAGTGCTAGACCGTCAGAAGGGGTTGAAAAACTGTTTTTT. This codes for CSARPSEGVEKLFF.

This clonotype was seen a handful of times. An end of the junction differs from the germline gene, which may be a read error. CDR3 DNA: TGTGCCAGCAGTTCACTCGGACAGGGTTGGTTT. It is translated as CASSSLGQGWF. This rearrangement joins TRBV12-3 or TRBV12-4 to TRBJ1-1, with 8 bases matching TRBD1. This CDR3 region has 11 residues.

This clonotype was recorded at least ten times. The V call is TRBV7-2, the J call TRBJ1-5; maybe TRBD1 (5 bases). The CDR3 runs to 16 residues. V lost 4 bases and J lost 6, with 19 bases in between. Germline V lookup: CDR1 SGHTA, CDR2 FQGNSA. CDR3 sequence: CASSSGGEWWGQPQHF. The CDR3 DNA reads TGTGCCAGCAGCTCGGGAGGGGAGTGGTGGGGTCAGCCCCAGCATTTT.

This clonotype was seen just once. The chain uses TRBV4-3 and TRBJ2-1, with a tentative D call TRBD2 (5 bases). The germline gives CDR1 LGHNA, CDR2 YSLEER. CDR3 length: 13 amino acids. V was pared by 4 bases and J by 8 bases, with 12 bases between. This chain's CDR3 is CASSPRPGDEQFF. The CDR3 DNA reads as TGCGCCAGCAGCCCACGGCCCGGGGATGAGCAGTTCTTC.

The chain's CDR3 is CASSLRTGTSGLTDTQYF. For the CDR3, the DNA is TGCGCCAGCAGCCTACGAACCGGGACTAGCGGCCTCACAGATACGCAGTATTTT. The chain recombines TRBV4-1 with TRBJ2-3; TRBD2 matches 11 bases. The CDR3 sequence is 18 residues long. CDR1 is MGHRA and CDR2 is YSYEKL in the germline V gene. V lost 4 bases, J lost 2 bases, and 11 bases stayed unmatched.

CDR3 DNA sequence: TGTGCCAGCAGTTTATTAGCGGGAGATGCGGCAGATACGCAGTATTTT. Translation: CASSLLAGDAADTQYF. The chain has TRBV28 and TRBJ2-3; TRBD2 matches at 9 bases. V shed 1 base, J shed 4 bases, and the junction held 6 bases outside the gene matches. Germline V gene data show CDR1 as MDHEN and CDR2 as SYDVKM. There are 16 residues in the CDR3. The full variable domain, its missing parts supplied by reference TRBV28 and TRBJ2-3, is DVKVTQSSRYLVKRTGEKVFLECVQDMDHENMFWYRQDPGLGLRLIYFSYDVKMKEKGDIPEGYSVSREKKERFSLILESASTNQTSMYLCASSLLAGDAADTQYFGPGTRLTVL.

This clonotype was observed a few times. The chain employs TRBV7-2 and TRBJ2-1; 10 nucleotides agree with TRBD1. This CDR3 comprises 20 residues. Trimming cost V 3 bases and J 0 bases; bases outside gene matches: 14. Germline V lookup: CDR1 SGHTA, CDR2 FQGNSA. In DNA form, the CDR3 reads TGTGCCAGCAGCTTTCCCAGGACAGGGGGAACGGGAACCTCCTACAATGAGCAGTTCTTC. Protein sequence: CASSFPRTGGTGTSYNEQFF.

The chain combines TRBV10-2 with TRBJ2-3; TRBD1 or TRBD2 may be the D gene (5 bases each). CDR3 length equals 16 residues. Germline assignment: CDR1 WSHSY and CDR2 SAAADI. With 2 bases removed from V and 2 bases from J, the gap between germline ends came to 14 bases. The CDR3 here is CASSEHPGGHTDTQYF. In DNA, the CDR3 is TGCGCCAGCAGTGAGCACCCTGGAGGACACACAGATACGCAGTATTTT.

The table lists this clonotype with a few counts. CDR3 sequence reads: CASSSFGGEQYV. The CDR3 DNA sequence: TGTGCCAGCAGCTCGTTTGGTGGCGAGCAGTACGTC. The V and J genes are TRBV7-2 and TRBJ2-7; D is undetermined. Germline lookup yields CDR1 SGHTA and CDR2 FQGNSA. Between the trimmed V and J ends, which lost 4 bases and 6 bases, there was a span of 10 bases. This CDR3 comprises 12 residues.

The CDR3 here is CASSLVVRSYNEQFF. CDR3 sequence (DNA): TGTGCCAGCAGCTTAGTTGTCAGAAGCTACAATGAGCAGTTCTTC. The J gene is TRBJ2-1, the V gene TRBV7-2; D gene unclear. Per germline, CDR1 SGHTA and CDR2 FQGNSA. Trimming took off 1 base at V and 3 bases at J, with 10 bases between the two ends. The CDR3 has 15 amino acids.

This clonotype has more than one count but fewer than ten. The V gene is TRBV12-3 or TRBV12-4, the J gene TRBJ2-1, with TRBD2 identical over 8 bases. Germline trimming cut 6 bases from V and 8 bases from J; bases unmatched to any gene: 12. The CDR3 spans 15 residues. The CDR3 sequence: CASSRSSGSLDEQFF. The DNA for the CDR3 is TGTGCCAGCAGCCGCTCCAGCGGGAGTCTGGATGAGCAGTTCTTC.

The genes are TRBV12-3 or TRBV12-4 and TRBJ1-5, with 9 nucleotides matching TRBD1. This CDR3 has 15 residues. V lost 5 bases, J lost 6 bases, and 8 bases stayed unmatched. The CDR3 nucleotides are TGTGCCAGCAGTACCTGGACAGGGGACGGTCAGCCCCAGCATTTT. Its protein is CASSTWTGDGQPQHF.

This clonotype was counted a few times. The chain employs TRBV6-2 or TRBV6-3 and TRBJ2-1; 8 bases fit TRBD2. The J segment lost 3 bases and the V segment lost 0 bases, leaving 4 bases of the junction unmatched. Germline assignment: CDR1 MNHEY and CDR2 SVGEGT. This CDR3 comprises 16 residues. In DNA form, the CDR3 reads TGTGCCAGCAGTTACTCGCCTAGCGGGTTCTACAATGAGCAGTTCTTC. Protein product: CASSYSPSGFYNEQFF.

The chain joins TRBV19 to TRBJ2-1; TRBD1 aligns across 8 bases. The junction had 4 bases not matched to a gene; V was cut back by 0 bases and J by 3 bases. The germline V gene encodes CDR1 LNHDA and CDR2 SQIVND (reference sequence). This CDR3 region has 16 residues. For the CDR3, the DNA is TGTGCCAGTAGTATAGATAGAGGACAGGGCTACAATGAGCAGTTCTTC. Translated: CASSIDRGQGYNEQFF. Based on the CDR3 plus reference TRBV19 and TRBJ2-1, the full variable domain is DGGITQSPKYLFRKEGQNVTLSCEQNLNHDAMYWYRQDPGQGLRLIYYSQIVNDFQKGDIAEGYSVSREKKESFPLTVTSAQKNPTAFYLCASSIDRGQGYNEQFFGPGTRLTVL.

CDR3 sequence: CASSLAWSVGAFF. CDR3 sequence (DNA): TGTGCCAGCAGCTTAGCGTGGTCAGTTGGAGCTTTCTTT. The rearrangement links TRBV7-2 to TRBJ1-1; no definite D call. Deletions cut 0 bases from V and 10 bases from J, with 12 bases between. The CDR3 length is 13 residues. CDR1 SGHTA and CDR2 FQGNSA come from the germline V gene.

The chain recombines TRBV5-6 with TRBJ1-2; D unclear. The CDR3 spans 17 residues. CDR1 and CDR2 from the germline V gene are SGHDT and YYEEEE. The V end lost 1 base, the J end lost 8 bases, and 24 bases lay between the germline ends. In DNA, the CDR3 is TGTGCCAGCAGCTTGTACGGCAGACCGGCGGTAGGTGAGGGCTACACCTTC. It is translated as CASSLYGRPAVGEGYTF.

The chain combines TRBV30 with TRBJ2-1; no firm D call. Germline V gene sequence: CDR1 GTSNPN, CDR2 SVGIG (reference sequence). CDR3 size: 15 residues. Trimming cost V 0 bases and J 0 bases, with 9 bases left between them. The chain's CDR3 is CAWSVQRNSYNEQFF. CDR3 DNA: TGTGCCTGGAGTGTACAAAGAAACTCCTACAATGAGCAGTTCTTC.

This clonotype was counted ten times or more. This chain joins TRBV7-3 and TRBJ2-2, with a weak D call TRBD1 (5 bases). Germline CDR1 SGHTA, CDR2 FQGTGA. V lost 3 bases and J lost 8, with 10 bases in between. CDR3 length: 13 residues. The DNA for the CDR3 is TGTGCCAGCAGCTTGCAGGGATCAGGGGAGCTGTTTTTT. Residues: CASSLQGSGELFF.

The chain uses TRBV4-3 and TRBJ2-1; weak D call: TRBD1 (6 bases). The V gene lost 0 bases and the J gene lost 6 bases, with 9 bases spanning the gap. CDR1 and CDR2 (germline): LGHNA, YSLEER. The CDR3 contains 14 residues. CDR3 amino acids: CASSQDGTLNEQFF. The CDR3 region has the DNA TGCGCCAGCAGCCAAGATGGGACACTCAATGAGCAGTTCTTC.

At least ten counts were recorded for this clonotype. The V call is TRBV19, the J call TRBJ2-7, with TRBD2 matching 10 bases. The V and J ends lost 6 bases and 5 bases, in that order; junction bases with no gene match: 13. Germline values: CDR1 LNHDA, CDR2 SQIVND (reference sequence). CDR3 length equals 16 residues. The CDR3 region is CASSTGLARPNDEQYV. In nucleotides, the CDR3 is TGTGCCAGTAGCACGGGACTAGCGAGACCTAATGACGAGCAGTACGTC.

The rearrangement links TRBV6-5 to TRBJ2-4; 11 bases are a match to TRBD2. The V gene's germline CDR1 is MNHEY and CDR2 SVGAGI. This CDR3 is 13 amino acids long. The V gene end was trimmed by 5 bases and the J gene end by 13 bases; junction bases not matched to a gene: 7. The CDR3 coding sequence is TGTGCCAGCAGTCCCAATAGCGGGAGGGCCCAGTACTTC. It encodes CASSPNSGRAQYF.